The sequence of this T cell receptor (beta chain) was determined in a study of shared clonotypes between healthy human individuals. Looking at the study overall: Donors were a couple of women and a few men aged 18 to 49. Study-wide points: Limitation of the genetic and exposure-history diversity represented came from the few donors.

In germline, CDR1 is MNHNS, CDR2 SASEGT. This CDR3 region has 12 residues. Trimming removed 1 base from V and 5 bases from J, with 3 bases in between. Genomic DNA belonging to each subset was distributed in equal measure over several immunoSEQ plates. Each sorted subset replicate got 200 ng genomic DNA, tens of thousands of genomes. TCRdb's table, derived via immunoSEQ multiplex PCR, lists solely in-frame clones and lacks some. Of 1,400,000 or so clones in the sample, approximately 98.5% were seen once. As to this clone: Its matching antigen is unknown.

Input material: naive CD4+ T cells sorted from blood. Subset given: CD45RA+ positively selected. V usage is TRBV6-1 and J usage is TRBJ1-5, with D uncertain. This clonotype was sampled from a man aged 25-45 years in good health. The CDR3 bases are TGTGCCAGCAGTGAAGTGGATCAGCCCCAGCATTTT. It yields the protein CASSEVDQPQHF.